A selection of T cell receptor beta chains follows, all from one sample in a study of T cell changes during pregnancy in multiple sclerosis. The protocol was immunoSEQ multiplex PCR, while the TCRdb copy is restricted to in-frame clones and leaves out a portion. The sample lists tens of thousands of clones, approximately 86% seen once, with roughly 0.99% in the top ten. The specimen comprised CD4+ T cells from peripheral blood mononuclear cells, sampled in the first trimester of pregnancy. The receptors derive from a female donor in good health, enrolled as a control in a pregnancy study. Both conserved end residues are part of each CDR3. The order of the fields is clone size, D gene, J gene, V gene, CDR3 DNA, CDR3 protein. The D gene is left open where the match is weak. Clone size is shown for a subset of rows, as once, few, many or a class of expanded clone.

clone size: .
D gene: .
J gene: TRBJ2-5
V gene: TRBV20-1
CDR3 DNA: TGCAGTGCGCAGTACCAAGAGACCCAGTACTTC
CDR3 protein: CSAQYQETQYF

clone size: .
D gene: .
J gene: TRBJ2-3
V gene: TRBV11-2
CDR3 DNA: TGTGCCAGCAGCTTAGCCCAGAGCACAGATACGCAGTATTTT
CDR3 protein: CASSLAQSTDTQYF

clone size: .
D gene: TRBD1
J gene: TRBJ2-5
V gene: TRBV28
CDR3 DNA: TGTGCCAGCAGTTTAGGGGGGACAGGGGACGAGACCCAGTACTTC
CDR3 protein: CASSLGGTGDETQYF

clone size: .
D gene: .
J gene: TRBJ1-2
V gene: TRBV18
CDR3 DNA: TGTGCCAGCTCACCTGACTCCTCCTATGGCTACACCTTC
CDR3 protein: CASSPDSSYGYTF

clone size: once
D gene: .
J gene: TRBJ1-1
V gene: TRBV7-3
CDR3 DNA: TGTGCCAGCTGCCAGGGTAGGAACACTGAAGCTTTCTTT
CDR3 protein: CASCQGRNTEAFF

clone size: .
D gene: .
J gene: TRBJ2-3
V gene: TRBV10-3
CDR3 DNA: TGTGCCATCCGAAGGGCAGGGGGGCCTAGCACAGATACGCAGTATTTT
CDR3 protein: CAIRRAGGPSTDTQYF

clone size: .
D gene: .
J gene: TRBJ2-3
V gene: TRBV7-7
CDR3 DNA: TGTGCCAGCAGCTTGCGGGGGCCTCCTAGCACAGATACGCAGTATTTT
CDR3 protein: CASSLRGPPSTDTQYF

clone size: .
D gene: TRBD2
J gene: TRBJ2-3
V gene: TRBV13
CDR3 DNA: TGTGCCAGCAGCTTCCGAGCGGGAGGGCCGGTAGATACGCAGTATTTT
CDR3 protein: CASSFRAGGPVDTQYF

clone size: medium-sized
D gene: .
J gene: TRBJ2-4
V gene: TRBV19
CDR3 DNA: TGTGCCAGTAGTACCCCTACGGGAGCCAAAAACATTCAGTACTTC
CDR3 protein: CASSTPTGAKNIQYF

clone size: .
D gene: .
J gene: TRBJ1-1
V gene: TRBV19
CDR3 DNA: TGTGCCAGTAGGTTGACAGCGAACACTGAAGCTTTCTTT
CDR3 protein: CASRLTANTEAFF

clone size: .
D gene: .
J gene: TRBJ2-6
V gene: TRBV5-1
CDR3 DNA: TGCGCCAGCAGCTTGGATGCGGGGCGACACTCTGGGGCCAACGTCCTGACTTTC
CDR3 protein: CASSLDAGRHSGANVLTF

clone size: .
D gene: TRBD2
J gene: TRBJ2-1
V gene: TRBV2
CDR3 DNA: TGTGCCAGCAGTGAACGGGTAGCGGGGCCCTCGGGAAATGAGCAGTTCTTC
CDR3 protein: CASSERVAGPSGNEQFF

clone size: .
D gene: .
J gene: TRBJ2-2
V gene: TRBV29-1
CDR3 DNA: TGCAGCGTTGAAAAGGCAGTCGGGACCGGGGAGCTGTTTTTT
CDR3 protein: CSVEKAVGTGELFF

clone size: .
D gene: TRBD1
J gene: TRBJ2-5
V gene: TRBV19
CDR3 DNA: TGTGCCAGTAGTATCCGGGACAGCCAAGAGACCCAGTACTTC
CDR3 protein: CASSIRDSQETQYF

clone size: .
D gene: TRBD1
J gene: TRBJ2-5
V gene: TRBV7-2
CDR3 DNA: TGTGCCAGCAGCTCGGAGTATAGGGGGCCGGAGACCCAGTACTTC
CDR3 protein: CASSSEYRGPETQYF

clone size: .
D gene: .
J gene: TRBJ2-3
V gene: TRBV27
CDR3 DNA: TGTGCCACCCCACCAGTCCAGACAGACGATACGCAGTATTTT
CDR3 protein: CATPPVQTDDTQYF

clone size: .
D gene: TRBD1
J gene: TRBJ1-1
V gene: TRBV7-9
CDR3 DNA: TGTGCCAGCTCGGGACAGGGGAACACTGAAGCTTTCTTT
CDR3 protein: CASSGQGNTEAFF

clone size: .
D gene: .
J gene: TRBJ2-7
V gene: TRBV7-9
CDR3 DNA: TGTGCCAGCAGCTTAGTTAGTGCGGGAAGCTACGAGCAGTACTTC
CDR3 protein: CASSLVSAGSYEQYF

clone size: .
D gene: TRBD1
J gene: TRBJ1-1
V gene: TRBV5-4
CDR3 DNA: TGTGCCAGCAGCCGAAACCCGGGACAGGAGGGCACTGAAGCTTTCTTT
CDR3 protein: CASSRNPGQEGTEAFF

clone size: .
D gene: .
J gene: TRBJ2-1
V gene: TRBV6-1
CDR3 DNA: TGTGCCAGCAGTGTGGATTTTAGGGGGACTGAGCAGTTCTTC
CDR3 protein: CASSVDFRGTEQFF

clone size: .
D gene: .
J gene: TRBJ2-7
V gene: TRBV9
CDR3 DNA: TGTGCCGATCGGAGGGATTTGTACGAGCAGTACTTC
CDR3 protein: CADRRDLYEQYF

clone size: .
D gene: .
J gene: TRBJ2-3
V gene: TRBV19
CDR3 DNA: TGTGCCAGTAGTATAGGACAGTCGGGAGATACGCAGTATTTT
CDR3 protein: CASSIGQSGDTQYF

clone size: .
D gene: TRBD1
J gene: TRBJ1-1
V gene: TRBV28
CDR3 DNA: TGTGCCAGCAGTTCCGGACAGGGCGACACTGAAGCTTTCTTT
CDR3 protein: CASSSGQGDTEAFF

clone size: .
D gene: .
J gene: TRBJ1-1
V gene: TRBV18
CDR3 DNA: TGTGCCAGCTCACCATCTCCGGCGGGTGGGAACACTGAAGCTTTCTTT
CDR3 protein: CASSPSPAGGNTEAFF

clone size: .
D gene: TRBD1
J gene: TRBJ1-6
V gene: TRBV28
CDR3 DNA: TGTGCCAGCAGTTTTTCCGCGACAGGGGTATACAATTCACCCCTCCACTTT
CDR3 protein: CASSFSATGVYNSPLHF

clone size: .
D gene: TRBD1
J gene: TRBJ2-5
V gene: TRBV5-1
CDR3 DNA: TGCGCCAGCAGCCCGGTGGGACAGCAAGAGACCCAGTACTTC
CDR3 protein: CASSPVGQQETQYF

clone size: .
D gene: .
J gene: TRBJ1-3
V gene: TRBV6-5
CDR3 DNA: TGTGCCAGCAGTCAAAACAGGGCCGATGGAAACACCATATATTTT
CDR3 protein: CASSQNRADGNTIYF

clone size: .
D gene: TRBD2
J gene: TRBJ2-7
V gene: TRBV6-5
CDR3 DNA: TGTGCCAGCAGTACCGGGACTAGCAGCTCCTACGAGCAGTACTTC
CDR3 protein: CASSTGTSSSYEQYF

clone size: .
D gene: TRBD1
J gene: TRBJ1-2
V gene: TRBV9
CDR3 DNA: TGTGCCAGCAGCGGCGACAGGGGTGACTATGGCTACACCTTC
CDR3 protein: CASSGDRGDYGYTF

clone size: .
D gene: .
J gene: TRBJ1-4
V gene: TRBV19
CDR3 DNA: TGTGCCAGTAGTACGGTCGATTTGAATGAAAAACTGTTTTTT
CDR3 protein: CASSTVDLNEKLFF

clone size: .
D gene: TRBD2
J gene: TRBJ2-1
V gene: TRBV4-2
CDR3 DNA: TGTGCCAGCAGCCTAGACTCCGGGACTAGCGGCTACAATGAGCAGTTCTTC
CDR3 protein: CASSLDSGTSGYNEQFF

clone size: .
D gene: TRBD1
J gene: TRBJ1-2
V gene: TRBV20-1
CDR3 DNA: TGCAGTGCGCCGACAGGGGATGGCTACACCTTC
CDR3 protein: CSAPTGDGYTF

clone size: medium-sized
D gene: .
J gene: TRBJ1-1
V gene: TRBV19
CDR3 DNA: TGTGCCATCAGGGACTGGGGGAACACTGAAGCTTTCTTT
CDR3 protein: CAIRDWGNTEAFF

clone size: .
D gene: TRBD2
J gene: TRBJ2-3
V gene: TRBV9
CDR3 DNA: TGTGCCAGCAGCGGCGCCCCAAGGGCTAGCGGATACACAGATACGCAGTATTTT
CDR3 protein: CASSGAPRASGYTDTQYF

clone size: .
D gene: .
J gene: TRBJ1-2
V gene: TRBV21-1
CDR3 DNA: TGTGCCAGCCCCGTTCCGGGACAGGCACTACCCAACTATGGCTACACCTTC
CDR3 protein: CASPVPGQALPNYGYTF

clone size: .
D gene: TRBD1
J gene: TRBJ2-1
V gene: TRBV19
CDR3 DNA: TGTGCCAGTAGTCGCGGACAGGCCTACAATGAGCAGTTCTTC
CDR3 protein: CASSRGQAYNEQFF

clone size: .
D gene: TRBD1
J gene: TRBJ2-1
V gene: TRBV4-3
CDR3 DNA: TGCGCCAGCAGCCAAGAGGGGACAGGGGACAATGAGCAGTTCTTC
CDR3 protein: CASSQEGTGDNEQFF

clone size: .
D gene: TRBD2
J gene: TRBJ2-1
V gene: TRBV10-3
CDR3 DNA: TGTGCCATCAGTCCTCGGCGCGCTAGCGGGAGCTACAATGAGCAGTTCTTC
CDR3 protein: CAISPRRASGSYNEQFF

clone size: .
D gene: .
J gene: TRBJ1-3
V gene: TRBV18
CDR3 DNA: TGTGCCAGCTCACCATACGACACGAGCTCTGGAAACACCATATATTTT
CDR3 protein: CASSPYDTSSGNTIYF

clone size: .
D gene: .
J gene: TRBJ1-2
V gene: TRBV29-1
CDR3 DNA: TGCAGCGTTCAGTCCCTACAGGGTCCCTATGGCTACACCTTC
CDR3 protein: CSVQSLQGPYGYTF

clone size: .
D gene: .
J gene: TRBJ2-2
V gene: TRBV27
CDR3 DNA: TGTGCCAGCAGTTTGCTAGCGACTAACACCGGGGAGCTGTTTTTT
CDR3 protein: CASSLLATNTGELFF

clone size: .
D gene: .
J gene: TRBJ1-1
V gene: TRBV7-3
CDR3 DNA: TGTGCCAGCAGCTTAAGAGGAGACGCTGAAGCTTTCTTT
CDR3 protein: CASSLRGDAEAFF

clone size: few
D gene: TRBD1
J gene: TRBJ2-7
V gene: TRBV5-3
CDR3 DNA: TGTGCCAGAAGTTTTGGACAGGGGGCGAACGAGCAGTACTTC
CDR3 protein: CARSFGQGANEQYF

clone size: once
D gene: .
J gene: TRBJ1-5
V gene: TRBV27
CDR3 DNA: TGTGCCAGCAGTCCCGTGAGATACAATCAGCCCCAGCATTTT
CDR3 protein: CASSPVRYNQPQHF

clone size: .
D gene: TRBD2
J gene: TRBJ2-5
V gene: TRBV15
CDR3 DNA: TGTGCCACCAGCAGCGAAGCGGGGGGGTCGGAGACCCAGTACTTC
CDR3 protein: CATSSEAGGSETQYF

clone size: .
D gene: .
J gene: TRBJ2-5
V gene: TRBV30
CDR3 DNA: TGTGCCTGGGAAGTCGACAGGAAAGAGACCCAGTACTTC
CDR3 protein: CAWEVDRKETQYF

clone size: .
D gene: TRBD2
J gene: TRBJ2-5
V gene: TRBV20-1
CDR3 DNA: TGCAGTGTTACGGGGGGGGAGACCCAGTACTTC
CDR3 protein: CSVTGGETQYF

clone size: .
D gene: TRBD1
J gene: TRBJ1-3
V gene: TRBV19
CDR3 DNA: TGTGCCAGTAGTACGAGAAGGGTGGGACAGACCTCTGGAAACACCATATATTTT
CDR3 protein: CASSTRRVGQTSGNTIYF

clone size: .
D gene: TRBD2
J gene: TRBJ2-3
V gene: TRBV10-3
CDR3 DNA: TGTGCCATCAGTGGGACTAGCGGGAGGGGCACAGATACGCAGTATTTT
CDR3 protein: CAISGTSGRGTDTQYF

clone size: .
D gene: TRBD2
J gene: TRBJ2-3
V gene: TRBV4-3
CDR3 DNA: TGCGCCAGCAGCCCAATGCCGCGGGGGAGGGCAGATACGCAGTATTTT
CDR3 protein: CASSPMPRGRADTQYF

clone size: .
D gene: .
J gene: TRBJ2-5
V gene: TRBV5-6
CDR3 DNA: TGTGCCAGCAGCTTTAGTTCTGGTGGGGGCCAACAAGAGACCCAGTACTTC
CDR3 protein: CASSFSSGGGQQETQYF

clone size: .
D gene: TRBD1
J gene: TRBJ2-7
V gene: TRBV5-6
CDR3 DNA: TGTGCCAGCAGCTTGGCGGGACAGGGGCCCTACGAGCAGTACTTC
CDR3 protein: CASSLAGQGPYEQYF

clone size: .
D gene: .
J gene: TRBJ1-1
V gene: TRBV13
CDR3 DNA: TGTGCCAGCAGCTTAGTCGGCTGGGCGGGTAACACTGAAGCTTTCTTT
CDR3 protein: CASSLVGWAGNTEAFF

clone size: .
D gene: .
J gene: TRBJ1-1
V gene: TRBV5-1
CDR3 DNA: TGCGCCAGCAGCTTGGCTTTATCCGGTGAAGCTTTCTTT
CDR3 protein: CASSLALSGEAFF

clone size: once
D gene: .
J gene: TRBJ2-7
V gene: TRBV5-1
CDR3 DNA: TGCGCCAGCAGCTTGTCCGGGATCATCTCCTACGAGCAGTACTTC
CDR3 protein: CASSLSGIISYEQYF

clone size: .
D gene: TRBD1
J gene: TRBJ1-6
V gene: TRBV28
CDR3 DNA: TGTGCCAGCAGCTTAAGGGGGACAGGGACTCCGCATAATTCACCCCTCCACTTT
CDR3 protein: CASSLRGTGTPHNSPLHF